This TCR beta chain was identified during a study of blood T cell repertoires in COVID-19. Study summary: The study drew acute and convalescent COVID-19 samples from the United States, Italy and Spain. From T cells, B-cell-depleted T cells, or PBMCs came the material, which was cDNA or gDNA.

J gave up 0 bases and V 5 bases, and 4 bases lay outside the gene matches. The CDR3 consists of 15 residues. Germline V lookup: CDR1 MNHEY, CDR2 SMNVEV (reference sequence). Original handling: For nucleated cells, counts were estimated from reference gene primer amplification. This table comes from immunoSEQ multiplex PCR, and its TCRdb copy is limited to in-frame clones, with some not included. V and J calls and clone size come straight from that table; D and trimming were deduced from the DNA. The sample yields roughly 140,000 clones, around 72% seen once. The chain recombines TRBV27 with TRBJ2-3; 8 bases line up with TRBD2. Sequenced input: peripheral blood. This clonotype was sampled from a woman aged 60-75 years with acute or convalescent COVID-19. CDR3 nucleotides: TGTGCCAGCAGTAGGACTAGCACTAGCACAGATACGCAGTATTTT. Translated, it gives CASSRTSTSTDTQYF.